This T cell receptor beta chain was sequenced in a study of blood T cell repertoires in COVID-19. Turning to the study itself: Samples came from the United States, Italy and Spain, spanning acute and convalescent COVID-19. The cDNA or gDNA used as material had been derived from T cells, B-cell-depleted T cells, or PBMCs.

As processed by the authors: Amplification from reference gene primers served as the basis for estimated nucleated cell counts. Clones were read by immunoSEQ multiplex PCR, and TCRdb kept only the in-frame ones, dropping some. Clone size and the V and J calls come from that table; the DNA yielded D and trimming. The table records about 40,000 clones, roughly 84% of them present only once. V dropped 6 bases and J dropped 7; count of bases not matched to a gene: 12. This CDR3 spans 14 amino acids. CDR1 and CDR2 from the germline V gene are SQVTM and ANQGSEA. The receptor's source is a man in his fifties with active or convalescent COVID-19. Material for sequencing was peripheral blood. The chain is built from TRBV29-1 and TRBJ2-1, with 7 bases fitting TRBD2. CDR3 sequence (DNA): TGCAGCGTCCTTGGGGGGGACGCACTAAATGAGCAGTTCTTC. Translated, it gives CSVLGGDALNEQFF.